This T cell receptor (beta chain) was sequenced for a study of cytomegalovirus exposure and HLA in healthy donors. The overall study: The approximately 130 validation repertoires matched the 600 to 700 first-cohort repertoires in platform, a later analysis reported. Study-wide points: In the 120 or so validation repertoires, approximately 94% of cluster scores exceeded 0, per a later analysis. The majority of TCR sequences were rare, yet some public TCRs appeared in many donors. Some TCR beta chains (approximately 180 of them) were listed as cytomegalovirus-associated.

With regard to this clone: The antigen remains undetermined.

This CDR3 spans 15 amino acids. Trimming cost V 2 bases and J 4 bases, with 14 bases left between them. Germline V gene data show CDR1 as WSHSY and CDR2 as SAAADI. Method: immunoSEQ multiplex PCR; TCRdb's copy keeps in-frame clones and lacks some. Of about 44,000 clones in the sample, 93% were seen once. Material for sequencing was PBMCs. V gene TRBV10-2 combines with J gene TRBJ1-1, with a possible D match to TRBD1 (6 bases). The receptor was isolated from a young woman in good health and CMV-seronegative. Written as DNA, the CDR3 is TGCGCCAGCAGTGAGGCAGGGGCGAGAGGCACTGAAGCTTTCTTT. Its protein product is CASSEAGARGTEAFF.